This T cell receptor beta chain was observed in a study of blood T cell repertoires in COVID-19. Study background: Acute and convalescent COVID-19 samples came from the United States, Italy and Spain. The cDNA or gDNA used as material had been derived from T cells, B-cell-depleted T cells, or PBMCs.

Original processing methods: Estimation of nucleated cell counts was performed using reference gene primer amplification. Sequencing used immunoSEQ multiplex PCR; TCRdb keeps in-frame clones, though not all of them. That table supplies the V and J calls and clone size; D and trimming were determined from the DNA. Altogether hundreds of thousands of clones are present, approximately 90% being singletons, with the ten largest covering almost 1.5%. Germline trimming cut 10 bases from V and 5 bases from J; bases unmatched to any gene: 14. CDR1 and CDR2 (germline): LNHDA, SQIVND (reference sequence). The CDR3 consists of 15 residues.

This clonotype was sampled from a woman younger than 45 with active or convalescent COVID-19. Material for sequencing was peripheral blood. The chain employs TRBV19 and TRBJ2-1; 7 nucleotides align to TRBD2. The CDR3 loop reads CATASYSGYDNEQFF. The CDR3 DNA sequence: TGTGCCACCGCCTCTTATAGCGGGTACGACAATGAGCAGTTCTTC.